The 18 T cell receptor beta chains reported below all come from one sample, sequenced in a study of T cell repertoires in cytomegalovirus infection (dated by TCRdb to the late 2010s). The treatment or condition label, read with the paper, signifies: in vitro stimulation with specific CMV peptide epitopes to enrich CMV-specific T cells. TCRdb records Illumina HiSeq 1500 as the sequencer. TCRdb cleaned the public reads at Q25 with fastp, built clones with MiXCR and kept in-frame beta chains. Every entry covers one CDR3 protein and lists the most common genes and DNA from its rows. The sample table shows 640,000 or so distinct CDR3 sequences, and about 33% are seen once. The ten largest clones represent around a sixth of the sample. For these receptors, no antigen is known. The starting material was cultured PBMCs, obtained from culture after CMV antigen stimulation. All receptors derive from a human donor in good health (CMV status not recorded). Some clones in this sample may be carry-over from other donors' samples.

This clonotype was picked up a small number of times. V is TRBV6-6 and J is TRBJ2-5; D may be TRBD1 (6 bases). CDR3 length: 15 residues. V was cut by 10 bases and J by 5 bases, with 23 bases left in between. Per germline, CDR1 MNHNY and CDR2 SVGAGI (reference sequence). CDR3 nucleotides: TGTGCCACACACAGGGAATCGTACCCTCCTGAGACCCAGTACTTC. It is translated as CATHRESYPPETQYF.

The CDR3 DNA is TGTGCCAGCAGCGAGGACTCCCTTGATACGCAGTATTTT. The encoded protein is CASSEDSLDTQYF. V usage is TRBV6-6 and J usage is TRBJ2-3; D is possibly TRBD2 (5 bases). The CDR3 runs 13 residues. CDR1 is MNHNY, CDR2 SVGAGI, per germline (reference sequence). V was shortened by 6 bases and J by 6 bases, with 13 bases between the two germline ends.

The rearrangement uses TRBV10-3 and TRBJ1-3; D unclear. V was trimmed by 10 bases and J by 4 bases, leaving 8 bases between them. The CDR3 extends over 11 amino acids. Germline loops: CDR1 ENHRY, CDR2 SYGVKD. The chain's CDR3 is CATTGGNTIYF. CDR3 nucleotides: TGTGCCACCACCGGGGGAAACACCATATATTTT.

This sequence joins TRBV29-1 and TRBJ2-5, with a possible D match to TRBD2 (5 bases). Trimming pared 0 bases from V and 7 bases from J, leaving 12 bases between. The germline V gene has CDR1 SQVTM and CDR2 ANQGSEA. The CDR3 contains 13 residues. CDR3 nucleotides: TGCAGCGTTGAAGAAGCTCATGAGGGGACCCAGTACTTC. It specifies CSVEEAHEGTQYF.

This clonotype was picked up many times. Written as DNA, the CDR3 is TGTGCCAGCAGAAGAACGCAGGGTAGGATCTACACCTTC. This codes for CASRRTQGRIYTF. The V call is TRBV12-3 or TRBV12-4, the J call TRBJ1-2, with D possibly being TRBD1 (5 bases). Trimming stripped 6 bases from V and 10 bases from J, with 18 bases between. The CDR3 sequence is 13 residues long.

V is TRBV7-9 and J is TRBJ1-4; D possibly corresponds to TRBD1 (5 bases). CDR1 and CDR2 (germline): SEHNR, FQNEAQ (reference sequence). The CDR3 covers 14 residues. The germline V and J ends were trimmed by 7 bases and 8 bases, with 17 bases remaining between them. CDR3 in amino acids: CASNTPGRDEKLFF. DNA of the CDR3: TGTGCCAGCAATACTCCGGGACGGGACGAAAAACTGTTTTTT.

This clonotype was recorded a few times. The chain carries TRBV6-1 and TRBJ1-2, with D possibly TRBD1 on 6 matching bases. Germline loops: CDR1 MNHNS, CDR2 SASEGT. The V end lost 4 bases, the J end lost 2 bases, and 8 bases lay between the germline ends. The CDR3 covers 13 residues. The CDR3 protein is CASSATGNYGYTF. The CDR3 DNA reads TGTGCCAGCAGTGCAACAGGGAACTATGGCTACACCTTC.

This clonotype appeared many times. J is TRBJ2-3 and V is TRBV7-2, with TRBD1 matching over 9 bases. V lost 0 bases and J lost 14; bases outside the gene matches: 6. Looked up from germline, CDR1 is SGHTA and CDR2 is FQGNSA. CDR3 size: 13 residues. The CDR3 loop is CASSLAGQGGGYF. Here the CDR3 DNA reads TGTGCCAGCAGCTTAGCGGGACAGGGTGGGGGGTATTTT.

The chain has TRBV18 and TRBJ2-1; 8 bases align to TRBD2. The germline CDR1 and CDR2 sequences are KGHSH and LQKENI. This CDR3 is built from 15 residues. V was pared by 0 bases and J by 2 bases, with 0 bases of the junction left unmatched. CDR3 in amino acids: CASSPPTSAYNEQFF. The DNA of the CDR3 is TGTGCCAGCTCACCACCGACTAGCGCCTACAATGAGCAGTTCTTC.

This rearrangement joins TRBV2 to TRBJ2-3; D is ambiguous. Germline V gene sequence: CDR1 SNHLY, CDR2 FYNNEI. This CDR3 comprises 13 residues. Trimming took off 7 bases at V and 1 base at J, with 9 bases between the two ends. The CDR3 nucleotides are TGTGCCAGCAAGAGACGCGGCACAGATACGCAGTATTTT. Residues: CASKRRGTDTQYF.

In this sample, this clonotype turned up a few times. This rearrangement joins TRBV20-1 to TRBJ2-3, with 7 bases aligning to TRBD1. V trimming: 0 bases; J trimming: 1 base; junction bases outside the gene matches: 4. The CDR3 contains 15 residues. Germline V gene data show CDR1 as DFQATT and CDR2 as SNEGSKA (reference sequence). CDR3 sequence (DNA): TGCAGTGCTAGAGATTGGCAGGGGGGCACAGATACGCAGTATTTT. Its translation: CSARDWQGGTDTQYF.

The V and J genes are TRBV5-4 and TRBJ2-1, with D uncertain. The ends were cut back, 3 bases at V and 8 bases at J, with 6 bases in the middle. The V gene's germline CDR1 is SGHNT and CDR2 YYREEE (reference sequence). The CDR3 extends over 11 amino acids. CDR3 sequence: CASSSAHEQFF. The CDR3 nucleotides are TGTGCCAGCAGCTCGGCCCATGAGCAGTTCTTC.

The V call is TRBV2, the J call TRBJ2-1; D possibly corresponds to TRBD2 (5 bases). V was cut by 4 bases and J by 7 bases, with 20 bases left in between. The CDR3 spans 16 residues. Germline-derived CDR1 and CDR2 are SNHLY and FYNNEI. In DNA form, the CDR3 reads TGTGCCAGCAGTGGAGCCGAAACTAGTTTTCGGAATGAGCAGTTCTTC. This codes for CASSGAETSFRNEQFF.

This clonotype appeared a few times. CDR3 residues: CASSPMQQVLRNTEAFF. Written as DNA, the CDR3 is TGTGCCAGCAGCCCAATGCAACAGGTCCTGAGGAACACTGAAGCTTTCTTT. The gene calls are TRBV5-4 and TRBJ1-1; perhaps TRBD1 as D (5 bases). The CDR3 sequence is 17 residues long. Germline CDR1 SGHNT, CDR2 YYREEE (reference sequence). V was trimmed by 4 bases and J by 1 base, leaving 20 bases between them. Variable domain in full (rest from reference TRBV5-4 and TRBJ1-1): ETGVTQSPTHLIKTRGQQVTLRCSSQSGHNTVSWYQQALGQGPQFIFQYYREEENGRGNFPPRFSGLQFPNYSSELNVNALELDDSALYLCASSPMQQVLRNTEAFFGQGTRLTVV.

The chain has TRBV19 and TRBJ2-7; D may be TRBD2 (6 bases). The CDR3 has 15 amino acids. Deletions cut 5 bases from V and 3 bases from J, with 17 bases between. Looked up from germline, CDR1 is LNHDA and CDR2 is SQIVND (reference sequence). The CDR3 here is CASSPSGGTVYEQYF. The CDR3 DNA reads TGTGCCAGTAGTCCCTCAGGCGGGACGGTCTACGAGCAGTACTTC.

The table lists this clonotype with a few counts. The gene calls are TRBV7-8 and TRBJ2-5; D perhaps matches TRBD2 (5 bases). V was trimmed by 2 bases and J by 8 bases, leaving 15 bases between them. The CDR3 spans 14 residues. The germline CDR1 and CDR2 sequences are SGHVS and FQNEAQ. The CDR3 here is CASSLIPPRGTQYF. The CDR3 bases are TGTGCCAGCAGCTTAATCCCCCCCCGGGGAACCCAGTACTTC.

This clonotype was seen only a few times. J is TRBJ1-2 and V is TRBV6-1, with D unclear. CDR3 length: 14 residues. Germline CDR1 reads MNHNS; CDR2 reads SASEGT. V dropped 0 bases and J dropped 3 bases, with 8 bases sitting between them. CDR3 sequence: CASSEALQYYGYTF. The CDR3 DNA reads TGTGCCAGCAGTGAAGCGCTACAGTACTATGGCTACACCTTC.

This clonotype was counted ten times or more. This rearrangement joins TRBV7-2 to TRBJ2-1; D call uncertain. V was cut by 1 base and J by 3 bases, with 10 bases left in between. This CDR3 is 15 amino acids long. CDR1 is SGHTA, CDR2 FQGNSA, per germline. In nucleotides, the CDR3 is TGTGCCAGCAGCTTAGGCCCAATTCTCTACAATGAGCAGTTCTTC. Translation gives CASSLGPILYNEQFF. The full variable domain, rest sourced from reference TRBV7-2 and TRBJ2-1, is GAGVSQSPSNKVTEKGKDVELRCDPISGHTALYWYRQSLGQGLEFLIYFQGNSAPDKSGLPSDRFSAERTGGSVSTLTIQRTQQEDSAVYLCASSLGPILYNEQFFGPGTRLTVL.